Sequencing of this T cell receptor (beta chain) was carried out in a study of cytomegalovirus exposure and HLA in healthy donors. Losses at the gene ends were 3 bases for V and 6 bases for J; bases not matched to a gene: 6. The CDR3 is 15 amino acids. Per the germline V gene, CDR1 is MNHEY and CDR2 is SMNVEV (reference sequence). Study-wide findings and caveats: According to the study, roughly 160 TCR beta chains were cytomegalovirus-associated. As was reported, the classifier diagnosed cytomegalovirus status with high specificity and sensitivity. Exclusion applied to some V segments, including TRBV6-2 and TRBV6-3, as they were indistinguishable.

With 60 Vbeta and 13 Jbeta primers, the PCR was carried out. As handled by the study authors: Counted up in a later analysis, unique TCR beta chains came to 65 million to 100 million, with about 9.9 million shared. Sequenced by immunoSEQ multiplex PCR; TCRdb stores in-frame clones only, minus some. V, J and clone size were drawn from that table, and D and trimming were deduced from the DNA. Here the sample spans around 120,000 clones, 60% to 85% being singletons. The sample holds a few counts of this clone. Its target is not known. The chain is built from TRBV27 and TRBJ2-1; 9 nucleotides match TRBD1. The TCR sequence derives from a woman between 40 and 55 years old in good health and CMV-seronegative. Sequences were obtained from PBMCs. CDR3 region: CASSFGGTGFNEQFF. The CDR3 nucleotides are TGTGCCAGCAGTTTTGGCGGGACAGGGTTCAATGAGCAGTTCTTC.